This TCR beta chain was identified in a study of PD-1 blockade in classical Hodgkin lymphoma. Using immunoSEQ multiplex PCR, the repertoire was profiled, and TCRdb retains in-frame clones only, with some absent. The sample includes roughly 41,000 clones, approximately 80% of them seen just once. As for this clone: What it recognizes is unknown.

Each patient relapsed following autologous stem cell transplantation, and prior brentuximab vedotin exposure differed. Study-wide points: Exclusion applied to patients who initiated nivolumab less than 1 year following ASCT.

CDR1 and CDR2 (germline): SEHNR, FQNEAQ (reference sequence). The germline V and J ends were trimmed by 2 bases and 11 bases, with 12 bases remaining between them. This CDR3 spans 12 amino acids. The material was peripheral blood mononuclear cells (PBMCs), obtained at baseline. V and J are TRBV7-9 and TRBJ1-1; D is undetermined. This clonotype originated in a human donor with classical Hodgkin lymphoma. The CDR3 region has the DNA TGTGCCAGCAGCTTACTCCCGGGAAATGCTTTCTTT. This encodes CASSLLPGNAFF. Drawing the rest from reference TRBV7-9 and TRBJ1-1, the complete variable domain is DTGVSQNPRHKITKRGQNVTFRCDPISEHNRLYWYRQTLGQGPEFLTYFQNEAQLEKSRLLSDRFSAERPKGSFSTLEIQRTEQGDSAMYLCASSLLPGNAFFGQGTRLTVV.